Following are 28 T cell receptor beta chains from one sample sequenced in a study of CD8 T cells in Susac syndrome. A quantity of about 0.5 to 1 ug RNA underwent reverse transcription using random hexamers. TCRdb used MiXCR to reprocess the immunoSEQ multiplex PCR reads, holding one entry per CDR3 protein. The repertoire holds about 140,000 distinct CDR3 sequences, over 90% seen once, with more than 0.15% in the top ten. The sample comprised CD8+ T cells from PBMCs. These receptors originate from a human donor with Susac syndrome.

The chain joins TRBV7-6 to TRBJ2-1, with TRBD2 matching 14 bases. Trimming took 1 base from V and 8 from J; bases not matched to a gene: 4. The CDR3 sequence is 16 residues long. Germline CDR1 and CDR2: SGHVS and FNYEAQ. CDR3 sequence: CASSLGLAGGPHEQFF. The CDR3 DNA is TGTGCCAGCAGCTTAGGACTAGCGGGAGGGCCCCATGAGCAGTTCTTC.

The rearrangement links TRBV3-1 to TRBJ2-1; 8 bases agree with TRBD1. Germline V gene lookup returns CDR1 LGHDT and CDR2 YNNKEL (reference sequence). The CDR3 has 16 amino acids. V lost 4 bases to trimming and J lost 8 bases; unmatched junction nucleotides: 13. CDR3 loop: CASSPGTGGGTDEQFF. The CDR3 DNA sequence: TGTGCCAGCAGCCCGGGGACAGGAGGGGGGACTGATGAGCAGTTCTTC.

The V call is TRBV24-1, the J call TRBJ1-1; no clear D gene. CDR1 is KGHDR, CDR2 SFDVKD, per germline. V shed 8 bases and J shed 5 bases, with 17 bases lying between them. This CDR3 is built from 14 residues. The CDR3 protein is CATKRQSRDTEAFF. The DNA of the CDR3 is TGTGCCACCAAGAGGCAGTCGAGGGATACTGAAGCTTTCTTT.

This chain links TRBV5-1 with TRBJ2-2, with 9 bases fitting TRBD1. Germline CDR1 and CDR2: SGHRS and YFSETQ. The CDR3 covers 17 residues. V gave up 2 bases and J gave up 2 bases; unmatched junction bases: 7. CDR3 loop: CASSFPPGQGNTGELFF. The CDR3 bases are TGCGCCAGCAGCTTTCCCCCGGGACAGGGAAACACCGGGGAGCTGTTTTTT. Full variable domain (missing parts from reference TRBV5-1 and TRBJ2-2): KAGVTQTPRYLIKTRGQQVTLSCSPISGHRSVSWYQQTPGQGLQFLFEYFSETQRNKGNFPGRFSGRQFSNSRSEMNVSTLELGDSALYLCASSFPPGQGNTGELFFGEGSRLTVL.

This chain's CDR3 is CASSEVSEQYF. CDR3 nucleotides: TGTGCCAGCAGTGAAGTTAGCGAGCAGTACTTC. The V gene is TRBV2, the J gene TRBJ2-7; D remains unclear. CDR3 size: 11 residues. With 1 base removed from V and 6 bases from J, the gap between germline ends came to 4 bases. The germline CDR1 and CDR2 sequences are SNHLY and FYNNEI. Full variable domain (rest looked up from reference TRBV2 and TRBJ2-7): EPEVTQTPSHQVTQMGQEVILRCVPISNHLYFYWYRQILGQKVEFLVSFYNNEISEKSEIFDDQFSVERPDGSNFTLKIRSTKLEDSAMYFCASSEVSEQYFGPGTRLTVT.

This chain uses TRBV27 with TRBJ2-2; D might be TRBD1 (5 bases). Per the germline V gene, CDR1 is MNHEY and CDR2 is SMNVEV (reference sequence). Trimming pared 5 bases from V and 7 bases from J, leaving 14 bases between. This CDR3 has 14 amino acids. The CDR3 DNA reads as TGTGCCAGCAGTGGAACCCAGGGTGGCGGGGAGCTGTTTTTT. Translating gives CASSGTQGGGELFF.

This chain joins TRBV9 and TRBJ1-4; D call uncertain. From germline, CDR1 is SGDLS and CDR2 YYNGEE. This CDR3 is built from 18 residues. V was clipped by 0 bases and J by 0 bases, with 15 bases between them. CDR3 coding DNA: TGTGCCAGCAGCGTAGCTTCTTCGGCATTTGCAACTAATGAAAAACTGTTTTTT. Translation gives CASSVASSAFATNEKLFF.

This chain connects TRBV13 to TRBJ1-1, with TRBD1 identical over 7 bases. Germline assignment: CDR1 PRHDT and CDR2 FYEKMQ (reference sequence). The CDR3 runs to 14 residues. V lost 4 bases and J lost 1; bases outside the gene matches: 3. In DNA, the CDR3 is TGTGCCAGCAGCTCCGGGACAGCGAACACTGAAGCTTTCTTT. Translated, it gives CASSSGTANTEAFF.

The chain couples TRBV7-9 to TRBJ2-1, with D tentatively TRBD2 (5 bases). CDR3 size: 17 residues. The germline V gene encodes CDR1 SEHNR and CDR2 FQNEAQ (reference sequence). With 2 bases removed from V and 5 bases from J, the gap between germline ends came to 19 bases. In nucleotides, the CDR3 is TGTGCCAGCAGCTTACTAGCAAGCCATCAGAAGGACAATGAGCAGTTCTTC. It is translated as CASSLLASHQKDNEQFF.

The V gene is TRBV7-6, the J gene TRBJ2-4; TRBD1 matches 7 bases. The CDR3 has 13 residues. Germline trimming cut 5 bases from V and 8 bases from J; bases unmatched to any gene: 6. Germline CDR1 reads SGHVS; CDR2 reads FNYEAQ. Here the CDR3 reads CASSLSGGDIQYF. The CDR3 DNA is TGTGCCAGCAGCCTCTCAGGGGGTGACATTCAGTACTTC.

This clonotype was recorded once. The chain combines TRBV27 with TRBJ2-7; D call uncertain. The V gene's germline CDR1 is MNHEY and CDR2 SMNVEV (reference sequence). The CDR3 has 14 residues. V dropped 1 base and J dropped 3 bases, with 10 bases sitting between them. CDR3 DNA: TGTGCCAGCAGTTTATTGGCAGAGAGCTACGAGCAGTACTTC. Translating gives CASSLLAESYEQYF.

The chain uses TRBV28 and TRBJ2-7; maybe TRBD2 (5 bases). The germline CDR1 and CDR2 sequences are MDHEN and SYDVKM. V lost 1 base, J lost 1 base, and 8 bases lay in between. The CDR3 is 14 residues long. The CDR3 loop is CASSLSGVSYEQYF. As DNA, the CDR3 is TGTGCCAGCAGTTTATCCGGGGTATCCTACGAGCAGTACTTC.

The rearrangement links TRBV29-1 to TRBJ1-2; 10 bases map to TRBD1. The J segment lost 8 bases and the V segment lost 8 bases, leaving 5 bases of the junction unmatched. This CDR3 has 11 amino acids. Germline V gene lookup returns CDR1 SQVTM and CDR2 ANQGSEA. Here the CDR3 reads CSSGQGKGYTF. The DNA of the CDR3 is TGCAGCTCGGGACAGGGGAAAGGCTACACCTTC.

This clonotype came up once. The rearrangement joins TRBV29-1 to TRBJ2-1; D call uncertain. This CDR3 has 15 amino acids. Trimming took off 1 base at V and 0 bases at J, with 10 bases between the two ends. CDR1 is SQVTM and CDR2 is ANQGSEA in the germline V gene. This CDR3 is CSVEGRDFSYNEQFF. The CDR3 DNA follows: TGCAGCGTTGAAGGAAGAGATTTCTCCTACAATGAGCAGTTCTTC.

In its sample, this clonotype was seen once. CDR3 DNA sequence: TGTGCCAGCAGCTTAGGGACAGGAGAGTACCAAGAGACCCAGTACTTC. Translation: CASSLGTGEYQETQYF. The V call is TRBV7-9, the J call TRBJ2-5; 7 positions match TRBD1. Germline V lookup: CDR1 SEHNR, CDR2 FQNEAQ (reference sequence). The CDR3 spans 16 residues. With V trimmed by 1 base and J by 0 bases, 5 bases remained unmatched.

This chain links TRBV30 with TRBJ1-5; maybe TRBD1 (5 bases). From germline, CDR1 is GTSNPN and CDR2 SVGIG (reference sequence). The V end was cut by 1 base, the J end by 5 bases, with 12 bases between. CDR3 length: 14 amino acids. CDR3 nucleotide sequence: TGTGCCTGGAGTGCGGGACCGCTTGATCAGCCCCAGCATTTT. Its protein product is CAWSAGPLDQPQHF.

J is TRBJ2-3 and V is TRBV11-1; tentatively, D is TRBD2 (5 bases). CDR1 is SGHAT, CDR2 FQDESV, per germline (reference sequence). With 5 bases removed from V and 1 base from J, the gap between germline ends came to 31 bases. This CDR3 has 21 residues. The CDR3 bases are TGTGCCAGCAGCCCCAGGTCCCCCAGCGGCCCCTATCGGGAAGGCACAGATACGCAGTATTTT. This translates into CASSPRSPSGPYREGTDTQYF.

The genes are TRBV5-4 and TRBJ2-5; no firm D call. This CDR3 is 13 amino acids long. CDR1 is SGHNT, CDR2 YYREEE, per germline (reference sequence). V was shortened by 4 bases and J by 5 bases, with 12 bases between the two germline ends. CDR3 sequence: CASSPGLGETQYF. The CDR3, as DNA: TGTGCCAGCAGCCCGGGCCTGGGGGAGACCCAGTACTTC.

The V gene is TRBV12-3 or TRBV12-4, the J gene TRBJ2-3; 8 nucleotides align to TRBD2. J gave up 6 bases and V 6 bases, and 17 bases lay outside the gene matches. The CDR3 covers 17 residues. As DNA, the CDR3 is TGTGCCAGCAGCTCCCTCCAGGCTAGCGGGTATATCGATACGCAGTATTTT. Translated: CASSSLQASGYIDTQYF.

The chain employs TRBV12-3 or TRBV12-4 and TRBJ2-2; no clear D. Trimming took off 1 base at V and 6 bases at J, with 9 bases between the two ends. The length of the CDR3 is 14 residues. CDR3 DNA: TGTGCCAGCAGTTTAGTATTTGTTGCCGGGGAGCTGTTTTTT. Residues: CASSLVFVAGELFF.

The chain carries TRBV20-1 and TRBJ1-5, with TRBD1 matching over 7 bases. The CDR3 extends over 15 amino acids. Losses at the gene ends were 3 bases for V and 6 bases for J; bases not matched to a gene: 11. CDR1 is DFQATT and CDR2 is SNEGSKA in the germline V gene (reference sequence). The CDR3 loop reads CSASPGQDFGQPQHF. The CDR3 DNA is TGCAGTGCTAGCCCCGGACAGGATTTCGGTCAGCCCCAGCATTTT.

The DNA of the CDR3 is TGTGCCAGCAGTGAGGATGCAGGGAGGGAGTGGTTCGACAATGAGCAGTTCTTC. Encoded protein: CASSEDAGREWFDNEQFF. The V call is TRBV25-1, the J call TRBJ2-1; the match to TRBD2 covers 7 bases. The CDR3 covers 18 residues. Trimming at V came to 3 bases and at J to 5 bases, leaving 16 bases not matched to a gene. Germline V gene data show CDR1 as MGHDK and CDR2 as SYGVNS.

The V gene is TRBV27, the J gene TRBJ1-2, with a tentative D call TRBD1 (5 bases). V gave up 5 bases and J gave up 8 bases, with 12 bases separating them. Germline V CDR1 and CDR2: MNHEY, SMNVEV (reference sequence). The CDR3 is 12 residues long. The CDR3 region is CASSPPGEGYTF. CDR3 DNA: TGTGCCAGCAGTCCGCCGGGGGAGGGCTACACCTTC.

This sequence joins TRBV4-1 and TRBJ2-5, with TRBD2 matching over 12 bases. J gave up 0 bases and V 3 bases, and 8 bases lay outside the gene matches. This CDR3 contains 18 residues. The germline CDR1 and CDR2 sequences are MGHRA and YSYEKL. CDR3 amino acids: CASSQVLTSGSYQETQYF. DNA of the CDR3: TGCGCCAGCAGCCAGGTCCTGACTAGCGGGAGTTACCAAGAGACCCAGTACTTC.

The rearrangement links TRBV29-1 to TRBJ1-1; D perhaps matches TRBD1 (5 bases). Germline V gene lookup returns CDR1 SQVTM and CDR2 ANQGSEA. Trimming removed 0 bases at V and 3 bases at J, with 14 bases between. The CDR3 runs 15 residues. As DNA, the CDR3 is TGCAGCGTTGAAGAGGATAGGGGTTTAGACACTGAAGCTTTCTTT. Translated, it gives CSVEEDRGLDTEAFF.

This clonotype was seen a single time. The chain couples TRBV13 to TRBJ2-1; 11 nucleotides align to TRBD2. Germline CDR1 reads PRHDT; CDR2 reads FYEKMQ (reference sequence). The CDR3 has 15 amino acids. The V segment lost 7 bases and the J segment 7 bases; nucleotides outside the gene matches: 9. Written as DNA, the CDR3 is TGTGCCAGCACCCTGACTAGCGGGGTTAGGAATGAGCAGTTCTTC. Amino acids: CASTLTSGVRNEQFF.

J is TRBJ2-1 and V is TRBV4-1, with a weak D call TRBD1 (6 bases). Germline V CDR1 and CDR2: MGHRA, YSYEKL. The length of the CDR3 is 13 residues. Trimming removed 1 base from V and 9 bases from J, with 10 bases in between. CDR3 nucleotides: TGCGCCAGCAGCCAAGGCAGGGGTGGTGAGCAGTTCTTC. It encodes CASSQGRGGEQFF.

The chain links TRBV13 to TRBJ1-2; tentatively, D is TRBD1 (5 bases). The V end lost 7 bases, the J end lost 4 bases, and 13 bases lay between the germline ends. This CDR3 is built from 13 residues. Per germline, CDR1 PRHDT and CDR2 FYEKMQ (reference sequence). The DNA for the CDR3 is TGTGCCAGCAACCGAGGCGGGGCCTATGGCTACACCTTC. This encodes CASNRGGAYGYTF.